These T cell receptor beta chains were read from a single sample in a study of blood T cell repertoires in COVID-19. Only in-frame clones appear in the TCRdb table, and some are missing; sequencing was by immunoSEQ multiplex PCR. Here the sample spans 350,000 or so clones, approximately 90% being singletons. Sequenced material: peripheral blood. Receptors originate from a woman aged 55 to 70 with COVID-19, enrolled during active disease. The CDR3 runs from the conserved cysteine through the conserved F or W. The D gene is left open where the match is weak. Not all rows give a size; the values are once, few, many and, for expanded clones, a class.

d_gene	v_gene	j_gene	abundance	len	CDR3aa	CDR3nt
-	TRBV7-9	TRBJ2-3	-	15	CASSLAAGSTDTQYF	TGTGCCAGCAGCTTAGCGGCCGGGAGCACAGATACGCAGTATTTT
TRBD1	TRBV19	TRBJ1-5	once	17	CASSQQGVVVGNQPQHF	TGTGCCAGTAGTCAACAGGGGGTCGTCGTAGGCAATCAGCCCCAGCATTTT
-	TRBV6-6	TRBJ1-1	-	15	CASSYSRQANTEAFF	TGTGCCAGCAGTTACTCGAGACAGGCGAACACTGAAGCTTTCTTT
-	TRBV12-3/TRBV12-4	TRBJ2-6	-	13	CASRQAGANVLTF	TGTGCCAGCAGACAGGCTGGGGCCAACGTCCTGACTTTC
-	TRBV5-1	TRBJ2-5	-	12	CASSLGEETQYF	TGCGCCAGCAGCTTAGGGGAAGAGACCCAGTACTTC
-	TRBV5-6	TRBJ2-1	-	14	CASSFRGSYNEQFF	TGTGCCAGCAGCTTCAGGGGCTCCTACAATGAGCAGTTCTTC
-	TRBV5-6	TRBJ1-2	-	14	CASSYSSGIGGYTF	TGTGCCAGCAGCTATTCCTCGGGGATCGGTGGCTACACCTTC
TRBD2	TRBV27	TRBJ2-1	-	17	CASKGLAGESSYNEQFF	TGTGCCAGCAAAGGACTAGCGGGGGAGAGCTCCTACAATGAGCAGTTCTTC
TRBD1	TRBV12-5	TRBJ1-4	-	14	CASGSGGWNEKLFF	TGTGCTAGTGGTTCAGGGGGCTGGAATGAAAAACTGTTTTTT
-	TRBV5-1	TRBJ2-1	once	17	CASSLQSGGSGYNEQFF	TGCGCCAGCAGCCTTCAGAGTGGCGGCAGCGGCTACAATGAGCAGTTCTTC
-	TRBV27	TRBJ1-1	-	16	CASKTGNAHMNTEAFF	TGTGCCAGCAAAACAGGAAACGCACATATGAACACTGAAGCTTTCTTT
-	TRBV5-1	TRBJ1-5	-	15	CASSPQGGSGQPQHF	TGCGCCAGCAGCCCCCAAGGGGGATCGGGACAGCCCCAGCATTTT
TRBD2	TRBV7-8	TRBJ2-5	-	19	CASSGEASGGLGSGETQYF	TGTGCCAGCAGCGGAGAGGCTAGCGGGGGTCTCGGTAGCGGAGAGACCCAGTACTTC
TRBD1	TRBV19	TRBJ1-1	-	17	CASSMWRRRQGGTEAFF	TGTGCCAGTAGTATGTGGAGACGTAGACAGGGAGGCACTGAAGCTTTCTTT
-	TRBV5-1	TRBJ1-5	few	17	CATGGSVGSNSNQPQHF	TGCGCCACCGGGGGATCGGTTGGGAGCAATAGCAATCAGCCCCAGCATTTT
-	TRBV5-4	TRBJ2-7	-	17	CASSLKGGGLSYYEQYF	TGTGCCAGCAGCTTGAAGGGTGGGGGACTTTCTTACTACGAGCAGTACTTC
-	TRBV4-1	TRBJ1-1	-	16	CASSRGRVLGDTEAFF	TGCGCCAGCAGCCGAGGGAGGGTTTTGGGGGACACTGAAGCTTTCTTT
-	TRBV9	TRBJ2-7	few	14	CASSGGVTAYEQYF	TGTGCCAGCAGCGGTGGCGTAACAGCCTACGAGCAGTACTTC
-	TRBV18	TRBJ1-5	-	14	CASSPVASNQPQHF	TGTGCCAGCTCACCGGTGGCCTCCAATCAGCCCCAGCATTTT
-	TRBV7-2	TRBJ2-2	-	16	CASSLSLGRLMGELFF	TGTGCCAGCAGCCTAAGCTTGGGGAGGTTGATGGGGGAGCTGTTTTTT
TRBD1	TRBV25-1	TRBJ2-2	-	13	CASSYTGVGELFF	TGTGCCAGCAGTTATACAGGGGTCGGGGAGCTGTTTTTT
TRBD1	TRBV9	TRBJ2-6	-	18	CASSPLRDRGPGANVLTF	TGTGCCAGCAGCCCCTTGCGAGACAGGGGGCCAGGGGCCAACGTCCTGACTTTC
-	TRBV6-4	TRBJ1-2	-	14	CASSDIGGIGGYTF	TGTGCCAGCAGTGACATTGGAGGGATCGGTGGCTACACCTTC
-	TRBV28	TRBJ1-1	-	17	CATSGVGKGSGSTEAFF	TGTGCCACCTCTGGGGTGGGAAAAGGATCGGGAAGTACTGAAGCTTTCTTT
-	TRBV18	TRBJ1-1	once	16	CASSPPIPSRGTEAFF	TGTGCCAGCTCACCACCGATTCCGTCAAGGGGCACTGAAGCTTTCTTT
TRBD1	TRBV5-6	TRBJ1-1	-	15	CASSLFDRGDTEAFF	TGTGCCAGCAGCTTGTTCGACAGGGGAGACACTGAAGCTTTCTTT
TRBD1	TRBV11-2	TRBJ2-1	-	14	CASRTGGPYNEQFF	TGTGCCAGCAGGACAGGGGGCCCCTACAATGAGCAGTTCTTC
TRBD2	TRBV4-1	TRBJ2-1	-	15	CASSQDFGGVSEQFF	TGCGCCAGCAGCCAAGATTTCGGGGGGGTCAGCGAGCAGTTCTTC
TRBD1	TRBV4-1	TRBJ2-1	-	16	CASSESTGGAYNEQFF	TGCGCCAGCAGCGAATCAACAGGGGGCGCCTACAATGAGCAGTTCTTC
TRBD1	TRBV4-2	TRBJ1-1	few	12	CASGHRTGEAFF	TGTGCCAGCGGTCACCGGACAGGTGAAGCTTTCTTT
-	TRBV29-1	TRBJ1-2	-	15	CSVEGKEHSNYGYTF	TGCAGCGTTGAAGGGAAGGAGCACTCTAACTATGGCTACACCTTC
TRBD2	TRBV5-1	TRBJ2-1	-	14	CASSFGTSGGARFF	TGCGCCAGCAGCTTCGGGACTAGCGGGGGGGCCCGGTTCTTC
TRBD1	TRBV7-8	TRBJ1-2	-	16	CASSLGQGKFDYGYTF	TGTGCCAGCAGCTTAGGACAGGGGAAGTTTGACTATGGCTACACCTTC
TRBD1	TRBV6-5	TRBJ1-1	-	14	CASSYDRARTEAFF	TGTGCCAGCAGTTACGACAGGGCTCGGACTGAAGCTTTCTTT
-	TRBV18	TRBJ1-4	-	16	CASSPQAGATNEKLFF	TGTGCCAGCTCACCCCAGGCGGGGGCAACTAATGAAAAACTGTTTTTT
-	TRBV27	TRBJ1-1	-	15	CASSPRGGGYTEAFF	TGTGCCAGCAGTCCCAGGGGCGGGGGATACACTGAAGCTTTCTTT
-	TRBV7-7	TRBJ2-2	-	16	CASSLGRGARTGELFF	TGTGCTAGCAGCCTGGGGCGGGGTGCCAGGACCGGGGAGCTGTTTTTT
TRBD1	TRBV10-1	TRBJ2-5	-	13	CASPGQGCETQYF	TGCGCCAGCCCGGGACAGGGGTGCGAGACCCAGTACTTC
-	TRBV9	TRBJ1-6	-	14	CASSVTGDNSPLHF	TGTGCCAGCAGCGTCACGGGGGATAATTCACCCCTCCACTTT
-	TRBV11-2	TRBJ2-7	-	16	CASSSQGTVSSYEQYF	TGTGCCAGCAGCTCCCAGGGGACCGTAAGCTCCTACGAGCAGTACTTC
-	TRBV18	TRBJ1-6	few	16	CASSPRLREWNSPLHF	TGTGCCAGCTCACCACGGTTACGGGAATGGAATTCACCCCTCCACTTT
-	TRBV7-9	TRBJ1-2	-	13	CASSTSGEGGYTF	TGTGCCAGCAGCACCTCAGGGGAGGGCGGCTACACCTTC
-	TRBV12-5	TRBJ1-1	-	15	CASGLVHGVNTEAFF	TGTGCTAGTGGTTTGGTACACGGAGTGAACACTGAAGCTTTCTTT
-	TRBV18	TRBJ1-2	-	13	CASSPGWGRGYTF	TGTGCCAGCTCACCAGGTTGGGGCAGGGGCTACACCTTC
-	TRBV10-3	TRBJ1-4	-	15	CAISESRGRYEKLFF	TGTGCCATCAGTGAGTCGCGGGGGAGGTATGAAAAACTGTTTTTT
-	TRBV7-9	TRBJ1-2	few	12	CASSWEDYGYTF	TGTGCCAGCAGCTGGGAGGACTATGGCTACACCTTC
TRBD1	TRBV11-2	TRBJ1-2	-	15	CASSYPTGVNYGYTF	TGTGCCAGCAGCTACCCGACAGGGGTGAACTATGGCTACACCTTC
TRBD1	TRBV9	TRBJ2-5	-	15	CASSPDRTGLGAQYF	TGTGCCAGCAGCCCGGACCGGACAGGGCTGGGCGCCCAGTACTTC
-	TRBV7-8	TRBJ1-5	-	15	CASSLEPYSNQPQHF	TGTGCCAGCAGCTTAGAGCCATATAGCAATCAGCCCCAGCATTTT
-	TRBV28	TRBJ1-1	-	13	CASSLRTPTEAFF	TGTGCCAGCAGTTTAAGGACACCTACTGAAGCTTTCTTT
-	TRBV28	TRBJ1-1	-	14	CASKRTAMNTEAFF	TGTGCCAGCAAACGGACAGCCATGAACACTGAAGCTTTCTTT
-	TRBV5-3	TRBJ2-3	-	17	CARSRRTGAMITDTQYF	TGTGCCAGAAGCAGAAGAACGGGAGCAATGATAACAGATACGCAGTATTTT
-	TRBV18	TRBJ1-5	-	15	CASSPSDRINQPQHF	TGTGCCAGCTCTCCCAGCGACAGGATTAATCAGCCCCAGCATTTT
-	TRBV21-1	TRBJ1-1	-	15	CASSRILILGTEAFF	TGTGCCAGCAGCCGTATACTAATTTTAGGCACTGAAGCTTTCTTT
TRBD1	TRBV27	TRBJ1-1	-	16	CASSPGTDTLNTEAFF	TGTGCCAGCAGTCCCGGGACAGATACCTTGAACACTGAAGCTTTCTTT
-	TRBV7-9	TRBJ1-5	-	15	CASSLGDSLNQPQHF	TGTGCCAGCAGCTTAGGCGACAGCTTAAATCAGCCCCAGCATTTT
TRBD1	TRBV18	TRBJ1-4	-	14	CASSQTGGGEKLFF	TGTGCCAGCTCACAGACAGGGGGAGGTGAAAAACTGTTTTTT